These 10 T cell receptor beta chains originate from one sample sequenced in a study of cytomegalovirus exposure and HLA in healthy donors. This PCR relied on a set of 60 Vbeta primers and 13 Jbeta primers. Assay used: immunoSEQ multiplex PCR; TCRdb lists only in-frame clones, some missing. Of approximately 160,000 clones listed, roughly 79% are singletons. The sequencing sample was made of PBMCs. The receptors come from a man in his forties in good health and CMV-seronegative.

V usage is TRBV19 and J usage is TRBJ2-1; 8 nucleotides align to TRBD2. The ends lost 5 bases at V and 7 bases at J; junction bases unmatched: 13. Germline CDR1 is LNHDA and CDR2 is SQIVND (reference sequence). This CDR3 has 16 amino acids. For the CDR3, the DNA is TGTGCCAGTAGTCCCGAGACTAGCGCTAACTTGAATGAGCAGTTCTTC. This translates into CASSPETSANLNEQFF.

This clone was detected once. The chain has TRBV5-1 and TRBJ1-2; 8 positions match TRBD1. After removal of 0 bases from V and 7 bases from J, the junction contained 5 bases not matched to a gene. Germline V lookup: CDR1 SGHRS, CDR2 YFSETQ. The CDR3 runs to 14 residues. The chain's CDR3 is CASSLALQGAGYTF. The CDR3 coding sequence is TGCGCCAGCAGCTTGGCCTTGCAGGGGGCTGGCTACACCTTC.

This clone came up once. This sequence joins TRBV7-9 and TRBJ2-3, with 8 bases matching TRBD1. V lost 5 bases to trimming and J lost 8 bases; unmatched junction nucleotides: 15. Germline assignment: CDR1 SEHNR and CDR2 FQNEAQ (reference sequence). This CDR3 has 16 amino acids. The DNA for the CDR3 is TGTGCCAGCAGCGGGTGGGACAGGAGACGACCCACTACGCAGTATTTT. It yields the protein CASSGWDRRRPTTQYF.

The chain has TRBV21-1 and TRBJ2-7; the table assigns TRBD2, which was not confirmed against the DNA. TRBV21-1 is designated a pseudogene. The length of the CDR3 is 12 residues. CDR3 amino acids: CASSHLRGEQYV. The CDR3 DNA reads TGTGCCAGCAGCCACCTTCGCGGCGAGCAGTACGTC.

V gene TRBV11-2 combines with J gene TRBJ2-7; a weak D match, TRBD2 (6 bases). CDR3 length: 14 amino acids. Trimming removed 3 bases at V and 5 bases at J, with 14 bases between. The V gene's germline CDR1 is SGHAT and CDR2 FQNNGV. The CDR3 region is CASSFLVGGNEQYV. The CDR3 nucleotides are TGTGCCAGCAGCTTCCTGGTGGGAGGAAACGAGCAGTACGTC.

The chain recombines TRBV27 with TRBJ2-1; 10 bases are a match to TRBD2. Trimming at V came to 7 bases and at J to 3 bases, leaving 9 bases not matched to a gene. Germline-derived CDR1 and CDR2 are MNHEY and SMNVEV (reference sequence). The CDR3 is 16 amino acids. For the CDR3, the DNA is TGTGCCAGCACCGGATCAGCGGGAGGGGACTACAATGAGCAGTTCTTC. This encodes CASTGSAGGDYNEQFF.

The table lists this clone with a few counts. The chain recombines TRBV19 with TRBJ1-2; no definite D call. Trimming removed 8 bases at V and 4 bases at J, with 14 bases between. The CDR3 is 13 residues long. CDR1 is LNHDA, CDR2 SQIVND, per germline (reference sequence). CDR3 nucleotides: TGTGCCAGTCAAGACCCCTGGAGCTATGGCTACACCTTC. This translates into CASQDPWSYGYTF. Full variable domain (missing parts from reference TRBV19 and TRBJ1-2): DGGITQSPKYLFRKEGQNVTLSCEQNLNHDAMYWYRQDPGQGLRLIYYSQIVNDFQKGDIAEGYSVSREKKESFPLTVTSAQKNPTAFYLCASQDPWSYGYTFGSGTRLTVV.

This chain connects TRBV2 to TRBJ1-4, with 7 bases fitting TRBD1. The CDR3 totals 12 residues. CDR1 is SNHLY and CDR2 is FYNNEI in the germline V gene. V was clipped by 7 bases and J by 5 bases; unmatched bases: 1. The CDR3 reads CASNRGNEKLFF. The CDR3 nucleotides are TGTGCCAGCAACAGGGGAAATGAAAAACTGTTTTTT.

V usage is TRBV27 and J usage is TRBJ1-1, with TRBD1 identical over 7 bases. The germline gives CDR1 MNHEY, CDR2 SMNVEV (reference sequence). With V trimmed by 8 bases and J by 1 base, 10 bases remained unmatched. This CDR3 has 15 amino acids. CDR3: CASARGQVGNTEAFF. Written as DNA, the CDR3 is TGTGCCAGCGCCCGTGGACAGGTAGGGAACACTGAAGCTTTCTTT.

The chain links TRBV30 to TRBJ2-2; D may be TRBD1 (7 bases). Germline V CDR1 and CDR2: GTSNPN, SVGIG (reference sequence). The CDR3 contains 14 residues. V was trimmed by 0 bases and J by 7 bases, leaving 12 bases between them. CDR3 bases: TGTGCCTGGAGTGTACCAGGGGGGAGCGGGGAGCTGTTTTTT. Amino acid sequence: CAWSVPGGSGELFF.